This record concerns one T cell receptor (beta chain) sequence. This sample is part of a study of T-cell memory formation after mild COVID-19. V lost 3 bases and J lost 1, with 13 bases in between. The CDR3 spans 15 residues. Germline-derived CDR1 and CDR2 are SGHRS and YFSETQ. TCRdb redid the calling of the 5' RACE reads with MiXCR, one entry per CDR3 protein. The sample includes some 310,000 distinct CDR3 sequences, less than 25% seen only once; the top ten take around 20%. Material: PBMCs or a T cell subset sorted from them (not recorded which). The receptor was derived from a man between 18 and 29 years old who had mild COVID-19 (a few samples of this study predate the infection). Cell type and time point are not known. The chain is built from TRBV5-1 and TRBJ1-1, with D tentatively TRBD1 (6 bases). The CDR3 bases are TGCGCCAGCAGCTCCGGACGAGGGGGGAACACTGAAGCTTTCTTT. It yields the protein CASSSGRGGNTEAFF.